The present TCR beta chain was sequenced within a study of blood T cell repertoires in COVID-19 (dated by TCRdb to the early 2020s). The study in broad terms: Samples covering the acute and convalescent phases of COVID-19 were provided by collaborators in the United States, Italy and Spain. The material from the prospective study consisted of cDNA or gDNA derived from T cells, B-cell-depleted T cells, or PBMCs. The dataset comprised deeply sampled blood TCRbeta repertoires from subjects exposed to, actively infected with, or recovered from COVID-19. The repertoires were released in a freely available public database intended as a resource for research on the immune response to SARS-CoV-2. Samples came from the ongoing ImmuneRACE study (first 160 participants) plus 1,254 subjects from 6 global collaborators. Sample metadata almost always included a de-identified subject ID, COVID-19 status, age in years and sex. HLA class I and class II types, where available, came from metadata supplied by the sample provider rather than from assay-based typing. Points the paper makes about the study in general: The amount of clinical and demographic metadata varied by source and participant and was provided uncurated.

Trimming removed 6 bases from V and 7 bases from J; the gene matches leave 8 bases unexplained. The CDR3 sequence holds 15 residues, the cysteine and phenylalanine included. CDR3 DNA is the only sequence kept; it has 45 bases, read in frame from the first base. As encoded in the germline V gene (reference sequence), CDR1 is LNHDA while CDR2 is SQIVND. Points on this clone: Its antigen is still unknown. Qualities for individual bases were not recorded, and no much larger clone is one base off.

Collaborating institutions collected whole blood in K2EDTA tubes following their own protocols. For TCRbeta analysis, collaborators shipped samples in one of three forms: frozen whole blood, isolated PBMCs, or DNA extracted from either of those sample types. TCRbeta CDR3 regions were amplified from genomic DNA by means of the immunoSEQ Assay, a bias-controlled multiplex PCR. As for the authors' bioinformatics: The number of nucleated cells in each sample was estimated by amplification of reference gene primers within the assay. To quantify the absolute abundance of each unique TCRbeta CDR3 rearrangement, sequence reads were collapsed and filtered. For each sample, productive Simpson clonality was calculated as the square root of Simpson's diversity index across productive rearrangements. TCRdb stores this immuneACCESS table with in-frame sequences only. Part of the clones is absent; in the studies checked, under half of the shortfall reflects unresolved V genes, and no reason is known for the rest. D and trimming come from the DNA, and the V and J calls and clone size come from that table. This sample gives about 150,000 clones in total; approximately 92% of them show up just once. 15% of the sample rests with the top ten.

This receptor was taken from a woman between 35 and 50 years old with acute or convalescent COVID-19. The V and J genes are TRBV19 and TRBJ1-6, with 8 bases aligning to TRBD1. Input material: peripheral blood. The CDR3 in this case is CASSQKQGENSPLHF. The nucleotide sequence is given as TGTGCCAGTAGCCAAAAACAGGGGGAAAATTCACCCCTCCACTTT. Reference TRBV19 and TRBJ1-6 genes cover what lies past the CDR3, so the full variable domain is DGGITQSPKYLFRKEGQNVTLSCEQNLNHDAMYWYRQDPGQGLRLIYYSQIVNDFQKGDIAEGYSVSREKKESFPLTVTSAQKNPTAFYLCASSQKQGENSPLHFGNGTRLTVT.